These 25 T cell receptor beta chains came from one sample sequenced in a study of regulatory T cells in long-lasting Graves disease. Time point noted: persistent/refractory GD, antithyroid drugs over 5 years with positive TRAb. From PBMCs, RNA was extracted and then used to make the TCR library. iRepertoire HTBI primers and Arm-PCR of CDR3 regions built TCR beta libraries. TCRdb independently ran MiXCR on the multiplex PCR reads; one entry per CDR3 protein. This sample yields a few hundred thousand distinct CDR3 sequences, of which 20% to 30% are seen a single time; about a quarter belongs to the top ten. Sequences were derived from peripheral blood mononuclear cells (PBMCs), sampled when the disease was refractory, from a patient treated with antithyroid drugs. These receptors were obtained from a female donor with Graves disease.

The V gene is TRBV28, the J gene TRBJ2-2, with 9 bases aligning to TRBD1. The CDR3 totals 15 residues. CDR1 and CDR2 from the germline V gene are MDHEN and SYDVKM. The V segment lost 6 bases and the J segment 6 bases; nucleotides outside the gene matches: 8. Written as DNA, the CDR3 is TGTGCCAGCAGCCGGGACAGGGTTTCTGCCGGGGAGCTGTTTTTT. Protein product: CASSRDRVSAGELFF.

Ten or more counts support this clonotype. The CDR3 nucleotides read TGCAGTATATACAGGGTAGGAACTGAAGCTTTCTTT. This encodes CSIYRVGTEAFF. V usage is TRBV20-1 and J usage is TRBJ1-1; possibly TRBD1 for D (6 bases). V gave up 8 bases and J gave up 5 bases, with 15 bases separating them. Germline-derived CDR1 and CDR2 are DFQATT and SNEGSKA (reference sequence). This CDR3 is built from 12 residues.

This chain joins TRBV7-2 and TRBJ2-1; unclear D gene. The V gene's germline CDR1 is SGHTA and CDR2 FQGNSA. V was pared by 2 bases and J by 9 bases, with 8 bases between. The CDR3 runs to 12 residues. DNA for the CDR3: TGTGCCAGCAGCTTATCTTTCGCTGAGCAGTTCTTC. It encodes CASSLSFAEQFF. The whole variable domain, remainder taken from reference TRBV7-2 and TRBJ2-1, is GAGVSQSPSNKVTEKGKDVELRCDPISGHTALYWYRQSLGQGLEFLIYFQGNSAPDKSGLPSDRFSAERTGGSVSTLTIQRTQQEDSAVYLCASSLSFAEQFFGPGTRLTVL.

The rearrangement links TRBV4-1 to TRBJ1-2, with D unclear. The CDR3 extends over 15 amino acids. V lost 4 bases and J lost 1, with 13 bases in between. The germline gives CDR1 MGHRA, CDR2 YSYEKL. Here the CDR3 reads CASSLRAESNYGYTF. In DNA form, the CDR3 reads TGCGCCAGCAGCCTCCGGGCAGAGAGTAACTATGGCTACACCTTC.

This clonotype appeared a few times. CDR3: CASSLRGQGVGYGYTF. Here the CDR3 DNA reads TGTGCCAGCAGCTTGCGGGGACAGGGGGTCGGCTATGGCTACACCTTC. The V and J genes are TRBV5-6 and TRBJ1-2, with 11 bases identical to TRBD1. The CDR3 runs to 16 residues. The J segment lost 4 bases and the V segment lost 1 base, leaving 6 bases of the junction unmatched. Germline V gene data show CDR1 as SGHDT and CDR2 as YYEEEE.

Comments on this clonotype: A read error may be the cause here, since a much bigger clone is one base away. The rearrangement uses TRBV28 and TRBJ1-6; D gene ambiguous. The V and J ends lost 6 bases and 7 bases respectively, with 16 bases between them. This CDR3 has 15 residues. Germline CDR1 and CDR2: MDHEN and SYDVKM. The chain's CDR3 is CASRPTDGENSPLHF. CDR3 DNA sequence: TGTGCCAGCAGACCCACCGACGGAGAAAATTCACCCCTCCACTTT.

This clonotype was found many times. The V call is TRBV7-2, the J call TRBJ1-6, with a possible D match to TRBD1 (5 bases). Germline CDR1 is SGHTA and CDR2 is FQGNSA. V shed 3 bases and J shed 6 bases, with 12 bases lying between them. The CDR3 is 15 amino acids. CDR3 nucleotides: TGTGCCAGCAGCTTCCTAGACGGGGCTAATTCACCCCTCCACTTT. Translating gives CASSFLDGANSPLHF. The full variable domain, completed using reference TRBV7-2 and TRBJ1-6, is GAGVSQSPSNKVTEKGKDVELRCDPISGHTALYWYRQSLGQGLEFLIYFQGNSAPDKSGLPSDRFSAERTGGSVSTLTIQRTQQEDSAVYLCASSFLDGANSPLHFGNGTRLTVT.

This chain connects TRBV5-1 to TRBJ2-1; possibly TRBD2 for D (5 bases). Germline V gene lookup returns CDR1 SGHRS and CDR2 YFSETQ. V lost 4 bases and J lost 3, with 14 bases in between. This CDR3 is built from 15 residues. DNA of the CDR3: TGCGCCAGCAGCCCTATAAGCGGAAACTACAATGAGCAGTTCTTC. It specifies CASSPISGNYNEQFF.

This clonotype has ten or more counts. This chain joins TRBV10-3 and TRBJ1-2; D ambiguous. The V end was cut by 2 bases, the J end by 2 bases, with 9 bases between. The V gene's germline CDR1 is ENHRY and CDR2 SYGVKD. The CDR3 runs to 14 residues. CDR3 sequence (DNA): TGTGCCATCAGTGAGAGTACTTCCAACTATGGCTACACCTTC. This encodes CAISESTSNYGYTF.

The V call is TRBV24-1, the J call TRBJ2-1; tentatively, D is TRBD1 or TRBD2 (5 bases each). The CDR3 totals 11 residues. Trimming left V 10 bases short and J 5 bases short, with 8 bases between. Germline values: CDR1 KGHDR, CDR2 SFDVKD. CDR3 region: CATGVHNEQFF. CDR3 bases: TGTGCCACGGGGGTCCACAATGAGCAGTTCTTC.

This clonotype occurred a few times. The chain is built from TRBV7-9 and TRBJ2-7; maybe TRBD2 (5 bases). CDR1 and CDR2 from the germline V gene are SEHNR and FQNEAQ (reference sequence). Trimming shortened V by 7 bases and J by 7 bases, and 11 bases separated the two germline ends. The CDR3 loop spans 11 amino acids. The CDR3, as DNA: TGTGCCAGCACCTTCGGAGGAGAGCAGTACTTC. It codes for CASTFGGEQYF.

This clonotype appeared many times. The chain couples TRBV2 to TRBJ2-2; D possibly corresponds to TRBD2 (5 bases). The V end was cut by 5 bases, the J end by 0 bases, with 13 bases between. Germline CDR1 and CDR2: SNHLY and FYNNEI. The CDR3 totals 16 residues. CDR3 nucleotides: TGTGCCAGCAGTCCCGACTTTAGCGCGAACACCGGGGAGCTGTTTTTT. This encodes CASSPDFSANTGELFF.

The chain links TRBV10-3 to TRBJ1-5, with 8 nucleotides matching TRBD1. The V gene end was trimmed by 3 bases and the J gene end by 2 bases; junction bases not matched to a gene: 0. Germline V gives CDR1 ENHRY, CDR2 SYGVKD. CDR3 length: 14 amino acids. For the CDR3, the DNA is TGTGCCATCAGTGAACAGGGGGGCAATCAGCCCCAGCATTTT. Translated: CAISEQGGNQPQHF.

This clonotype was seen many times. This rearrangement joins TRBV3-1 to TRBJ1-5; D perhaps matches TRBD1 (6 bases). This CDR3 is built from 15 residues. Germline V lookup: CDR1 LGHDT, CDR2 YNNKEL (reference sequence). V gave up 1 base and J gave up 3 bases, with 10 bases separating them. Here the CDR3 reads CASSQGWDNNQPQHF. The CDR3 bases are TGTGCCAGCAGCCAAGGATGGGACAACAATCAGCCCCAGCATTTT. Filled out from reference TRBV3-1 and TRBJ1-5, the complete variable domain reads DTAVSQTPKYLVTQMGNDKSIKCEQNLGHDTMYWYKQDSKKFLKIMFSYNNKELIINETVPNRFSPKSPDKAHLNLHINSLELGDSAVYFCASSQGWDNNQPQHFGDGTRLSIL.

Only a few counts were recorded for this clonotype. The rearrangement links TRBV29-1 to TRBJ2-4, with D hard to call. The CDR3 is 11 residues long. The V gene lost 0 bases and the J gene lost 7 bases, with 4 bases spanning the gap. Looked up from germline, CDR1 is SQVTM and CDR2 is ANQGSEA. The CDR3 sequence is CSVEDVNIQYF. The CDR3 bases are TGCAGCGTTGAAGATGTGAACATTCAGTACTTC.

Of note for this clonotype: A clone one base away is much larger, so this may be a read error. The rearrangement links TRBV29-1 to TRBJ1-1; D not certain. Trimming left V 5 bases short and J 5 bases short, with 6 bases between. Germline assignment: CDR1 SQVTM and CDR2 ANQGSEA. The CDR3 covers 10 residues. CDR3 protein: CSVHRTEAFF. In DNA, the CDR3 is TGCAGCGTTCACAGAACTGAAGCTTTCTTT.

The V and J genes are TRBV6-1 and TRBJ1-1; D unresolved. V was trimmed by 6 bases and J by 1 base, leaving 9 bases between them. The CDR3 is 13 residues long. Germline V lookup: CDR1 MNHNS, CDR2 SASEGT. The CDR3 bases are TGTGCCAGCAGGATGGGGAAGAACACTGAAGCTTTCTTT. Amino acid sequence: CASRMGKNTEAFF.

This clonotype has at least ten counts. V usage is TRBV28 and J usage is TRBJ1-1; D possibly corresponds to TRBD1 (6 bases). This CDR3 has 14 amino acids. Germline V gene data show CDR1 as MDHEN and CDR2 as SYDVKM. V lost 4 bases and J 1 base, leaving 10 bases between the germline ends. The CDR3 reads CASSSPGQNTEAFF. As DNA, the CDR3 is TGTGCCAGCAGTTCCCCGGGACAGAACACTGAAGCTTTCTTT.

The chain carries TRBV5-1 and TRBJ2-7, with unresolved D. Trimming stripped 0 bases from V and 7 bases from J, with 11 bases between. The CDR3 sequence is 13 residues long. In germline, CDR1 is SGHRS, CDR2 YFSETQ. The CDR3 DNA follows: TGCGCCAGCAGCTTGGAGTCCATGGGGGAGCAGTACTTC. Encoded protein: CASSLESMGEQYF.

Worth noting for this clonotype: A much larger clone differs by one base, so this may be a read error. The chain links TRBV29-1 to TRBJ1-2, with 7 bases identical to TRBD1. The CDR3 covers 13 residues. Germline V gives CDR1 SQVTM, CDR2 ANQGSEA. CDR3 sequence: CSVVLGTAYGYAF. DNA for the CDR3: TGCAGCGTTGTGTTAGGGACAGCCTATGGCTACGCCTTC.

The rearrangement links TRBV27 to TRBJ2-1; TRBD1 matches 10 bases. V lost 3 bases, J lost 8 bases, and 10 bases stayed unmatched. The CDR3 spans 16 residues. Germline V gene sequence: CDR1 MNHEY, CDR2 SMNVEV (reference sequence). CDR3 loop: CASSFSDRGRGHEQFF. The DNA of the CDR3 is TGTGCCAGCAGTTTTTCCGACAGGGGGCGCGGGCATGAGCAGTTCTTC.

This chain uses TRBV11-2 with TRBJ1-3; D may be TRBD1 (5 bases). Germline CDR1 is SGHAT and CDR2 is FQNNGV. The V and J ends lost 8 bases and 0 bases respectively, with 11 bases between them. The CDR3 totals 14 residues. The CDR3 nucleotides read TGTGCCAGCGCAGGGTCCCACTCTGGAAACACCATATATTTT. It encodes CASAGSHSGNTIYF.

The chain uses TRBV10-1 and TRBJ2-7; 11 nucleotides agree with TRBD2. Trimming removed 11 bases from V and 2 bases from J; junction bases left unmatched: 5. This CDR3 region has 13 residues. Germline CDR1 is WNHNN and CDR2 is SYGVQD (reference sequence). CDR3 residues: CAGSGRAAYEQYF. CDR3 nucleotides: TGCGCCGGTAGCGGGAGGGCCGCCTACGAGCAGTACTTC.

This clonotype was detected ten times or more. The rearrangement links TRBV28 to TRBJ1-6; D may be TRBD1 (6 bases). V lost 8 bases and J 2 bases, leaving 13 bases between the germline ends. Germline values: CDR1 MDHEN, CDR2 SYDVKM. The CDR3 runs 15 residues. The chain's CDR3 is CASGTGLTYNSPLHF. CDR3 DNA sequence: TGTGCCAGCGGAACAGGGCTCACCTATAATTCACCCCTCCACTTT.

This clonotype showed up many times. The chain uses TRBV18 and TRBJ2-5, with no clear D. CDR1 and CDR2 from the germline V gene are KGHSH and LQKENI. The CDR3 sequence is 15 residues long. The V end was cut by 2 bases, the J end by 5 bases, with 15 bases between. CDR3 DNA: TGTGCCAGCTCACCAACGCCGGACGCGAGGGAGACCCAGTACTTC. Its protein product is CASSPTPDARETQYF.